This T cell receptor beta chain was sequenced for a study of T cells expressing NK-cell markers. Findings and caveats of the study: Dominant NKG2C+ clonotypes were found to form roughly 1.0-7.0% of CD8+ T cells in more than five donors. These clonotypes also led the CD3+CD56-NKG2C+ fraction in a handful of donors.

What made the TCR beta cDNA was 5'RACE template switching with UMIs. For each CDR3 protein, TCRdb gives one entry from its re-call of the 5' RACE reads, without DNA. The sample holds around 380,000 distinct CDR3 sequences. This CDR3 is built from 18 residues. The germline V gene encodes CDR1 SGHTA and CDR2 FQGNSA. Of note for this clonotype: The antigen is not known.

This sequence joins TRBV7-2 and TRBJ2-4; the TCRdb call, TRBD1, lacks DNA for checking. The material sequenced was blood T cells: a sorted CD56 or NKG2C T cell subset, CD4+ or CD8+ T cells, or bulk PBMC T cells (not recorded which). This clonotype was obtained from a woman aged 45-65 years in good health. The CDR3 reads CASSRGGSSPLAKNIQYF. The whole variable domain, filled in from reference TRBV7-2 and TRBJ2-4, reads GAGVSQSPSNKVTEKGKDVELRCDPISGHTALYWYRQSLGQGLEFLIYFQGNSAPDKSGLPSDRFSAERTGGSVSTLTIQRTQQEDSAVYLCASSRGGSSPLAKNIQYFGAGTRLSVL.